The clone carrying this TCR beta chain occurred many times. Synthesis of cDNA was performed by 5'RACE using 10-nucleotide random UMIs. TCRdb reanalysed the 5' RACE reads using MiXCR and keeps one entry per CDR3 protein. This table has about 77,000 distinct CDR3 sequences, approximately 10% appearing once. The data originate from a study of neurological immune-mediated disorders. The CDR3 has 14 residues. Germline lookup yields CDR1 DFQATT and CDR2 SNEGSKA (reference sequence). With 6 bases clipped from V and 9 bases from J, the junction kept 13 bases outside the gene matches. The clonotype originates from a man over 45 in good health. This sequence joins TRBV20-1 and TRBJ2-1; TRBD2 matches 8 bases. What was sequenced was PBMCs. The DNA of the CDR3 is TGCAGTGCCCCACCGGGGGGGAGGTTATCTGAGCAGTTCTTC. Its protein is CSAPPGGRLSEQFF.